This is a list of T cell receptor beta chains from one sample in a study of blood T cell repertoires in COVID-19. Sequencing used immunoSEQ multiplex PCR; TCRdb keeps in-frame clones, though not all of them. In the table there are fewer than 450,000 clones, roughly 88% of which are singletons. Sequencing used peripheral blood. The origin of the receptors is a woman aged 50 to 60 with COVID-19, enrolled during active disease. Both conserved end residues are part of each CDR3. The order of the fields is CDR3 DNA, CDR3 protein, clone size, D gene, V gene, J gene. D genes are given only for firm matches. Size is omitted from some rows. Given values are once, few, many or a class for expanded clones.

cdr3_nt: TGTGCCAGTGAGGTTCGGAACGGGGGCTACACCTTC; cdr3_aa: CASEVRNGGYTF; clone_size: -; d_call: -; v_call: TRBV19; j_call: TRBJ1-2
cdr3_nt: TGTGCCAGCAGCGGCCCACTAGCGGCCTCGGAAAATGAGCAGTTCTTC; cdr3_aa: CASSGPLAASENEQFF; clone_size: -; d_call: TRBD2; v_call: TRBV7-9; j_call: TRBJ2-1
cdr3_nt: TGTGCCAGCAGCTTGGCCGGGACAGGGCCGCAGGAGCACTATGGCTACACCTTC; cdr3_aa: CASSLAGTGPQEHYGYTF; clone_size: -; d_call: TRBD1; v_call: TRBV5-4; j_call: TRBJ1-2
cdr3_nt: TGTGCCAGCAGCGTGGGGGGGCTGCCGGGGGCCCTCCACTTT; cdr3_aa: CASSVGGLPGALHF; clone_size: many; d_call: -; v_call: TRBV9; j_call: TRBJ1-6
cdr3_nt: TGTGCCAGCAGTGCTCAGGGGGCAGGGGTGTACAATCAGCCCCAGCATTTT; cdr3_aa: CASSAQGAGVYNQPQHF; clone_size: -; d_call: TRBD1; v_call: TRBV27; j_call: TRBJ1-5
cdr3_nt: TGTGCCAGCGGGAGTGCCGTGGGTGAAAAACTGTTTTTT; cdr3_aa: CASGSAVGEKLFF; clone_size: -; d_call: -; v_call: TRBV6-5; j_call: TRBJ1-4
cdr3_nt: TGTGCCAGTAGTGCCGGGACAGGGTTAGAGCAGTACTTC; cdr3_aa: CASSAGTGLEQYF; clone_size: -; d_call: TRBD1; v_call: TRBV19; j_call: TRBJ2-7
cdr3_nt: TGTGCCAGCAGCGTCCCTGGGACAGGGGTCCCCAACAATGAGCAGTTCTTC; cdr3_aa: CASSVPGTGVPNNEQFF; clone_size: -; d_call: TRBD1; v_call: TRBV9; j_call: TRBJ2-1
cdr3_nt: TGTGCCAGCAGCCAAGTCCAGGGGGAAGGAAACTATGGCTACACCTTC; cdr3_aa: CASSQVQGEGNYGYTF; clone_size: -; d_call: TRBD1; v_call: TRBV3-1/TRBV3-2; j_call: TRBJ1-2
cdr3_nt: TGTGCCAGCAGCTTCAGGGTGGGTGAAAAACTGTTTTTT; cdr3_aa: CASSFRVGEKLFF; clone_size: -; d_call: -; v_call: TRBV11-2; j_call: TRBJ1-4
cdr3_nt: TGTGCCAGTAGTCTACAGGGGCCTAACCCTATGAACACTGAAGCTTTCTTT; cdr3_aa: CASSLQGPNPMNTEAFF; clone_size: -; d_call: TRBD1; v_call: TRBV19; j_call: TRBJ1-1
cdr3_nt: TGTGCCAGCAGCTCGGTCTACCAGTTCTTC; cdr3_aa: CASSSVYQFF; clone_size: -; d_call: -; v_call: TRBV11-2; j_call: TRBJ2-1
cdr3_nt: TGTGCCAGCGGGGACAGGGGGGGCCTCTATGGCTACACCTTC; cdr3_aa: CASGDRGGLYGYTF; clone_size: -; d_call: TRBD1; v_call: TRBV3-1/TRBV3-2; j_call: TRBJ1-2
cdr3_nt: TGCGCCAGCAGCCCCCGGAGGTCAGATACGCAGTATTTT; cdr3_aa: CASSPRRSDTQYF; clone_size: -; d_call: -; v_call: TRBV4-1; j_call: TRBJ2-3
cdr3_nt: TGTGCCAGCAGCACCAGCTACGAGCAGTACTTC; cdr3_aa: CASSTSYEQYF; clone_size: -; d_call: -; v_call: TRBV2; j_call: TRBJ2-7
cdr3_nt: TGTGCCAGCAGCTTAGATTGGGCAGGGGGGACTGAAGCTTTCTTT; cdr3_aa: CASSLDWAGGTEAFF; clone_size: -; d_call: TRBD1; v_call: TRBV11-2; j_call: TRBJ1-1
cdr3_nt: TGTGCCACCAGTGATTTATGGGCTAGCACAGATACGCAGTATTTT; cdr3_aa: CATSDLWASTDTQYF; clone_size: -; d_call: -; v_call: TRBV24-1; j_call: TRBJ2-3
cdr3_nt: TGTGCCAGCAGTTTGCTATCGAGGGGCACAGATACGCAGTATTTT; cdr3_aa: CASSLLSRGTDTQYF; clone_size: -; d_call: -; v_call: TRBV27; j_call: TRBJ2-3
cdr3_nt: TGTGCCAGCAGTTCTCTGAGGAGTCCAGCTTTCTTT; cdr3_aa: CASSSLRSPAFF; clone_size: -; d_call: -; v_call: TRBV6-5; j_call: TRBJ1-1
cdr3_nt: TGTGCCAGTAGCCCACAGGGTACTAATGAAAAACTGTTTTTT; cdr3_aa: CASSPQGTNEKLFF; clone_size: -; d_call: -; v_call: TRBV19; j_call: TRBJ1-4